The rows below give T cell receptor beta chains drawn from one sample of a study of naive and memory T cell subsets. TCRdb ran MiXCR on the UMI-ligation and nested PCR reads and lists one entry per CDR3 protein. There are fewer than 150,000 distinct CDR3 sequences in the sample; approximately 20% occur only once, and 0.55% to 0.75% lies in the top ten. Input material: naive CD8+ T cells from blood. The receptor source for this set is a human donor in good health. Each CDR3 is given with its conserved first and last residue. Each record gives: CDR3 DNA, CDR3 protein, D gene, J gene, CDR3 length, clone size, V gene. D genes are given only for firm matches. The size of a clone is reported for some rows only, either as once, few or many, or as a class for expanded clones.

TGTGCCAGCAGGCCGCGGGGGGTTGGAGAGACCCAGTACTTC	CASRPRGVGETQYF	TRBD2	TRBJ2-5	14	NA	TRBV3-1
TGTGCCAGCAGTGAATATATCCTTGGACAGATGGACACTGAAGCTTTCTTT	CASSEYILGQMDTEAFF	NA	TRBJ1-1	17	few	TRBV25-1
TGTGCTAGTGGTTTTTCCCATACTGGGTCTGCCGGGGAGCTGTTTTTT	CASGFSHTGSAGELFF	NA	TRBJ2-2	16	NA	TRBV12-5
TGTGCCAGCAGTTTATTAAGGAGGGATACGCAGTATTTT	CASSLLRRDTQYF	NA	TRBJ2-3	13	few	TRBV27
TGTGCCATCAGGGCCTCCTACGAGCAGTACTTC	CAIRASYEQYF	NA	TRBJ2-7	11	NA	TRBV10-3
TGCAGTGCAAGTAAGGAAGCGAACACTGAAGCTTTCTTT	CSASKEANTEAFF	NA	TRBJ1-1	13	NA	TRBV20-1
TGTGCCAGCAGCCAAGATCTGAAAGGGGGCCTCCAAGAGACCCAGTACTTC	CASSQDLKGGLQETQYF	TRBD1	TRBJ2-5	17	few	TRBV3-1
TGTGCCAGCACCTGGGAAGAGACCCAGTACTTC	CASTWEETQYF	NA	TRBJ2-5	11	NA	TRBV11-2
TGTGCCACCCTAGACACGAGCTACAATGAGCAGTTCTTC	CATLDTSYNEQFF	NA	TRBJ2-1	13	few	TRBV27
TGTGCCAGCAGCCGGACAGATGGTAATGAAAAACTGTTTTTT	CASSRTDGNEKLFF	NA	TRBJ1-4	14	NA	TRBV7-9
TGTGCCAGCAGCCAAGATATCAGCGGAGAGACCCAGTACTTC	CASSQDISGETQYF	NA	TRBJ2-5	14	NA	TRBV3-1
TGTGCCAGCGGACTCATAGGTCGGGTCGGCTACGAGCAGTACTTC	CASGLIGRVGYEQYF	NA	TRBJ2-7	15	few	TRBV12-3/TRBV12-4
TGTGCCAGCAGTTTGTCGGGGGCTTGGACTGAAGCTTTCTTT	CASSLSGAWTEAFF	NA	TRBJ1-1	14	NA	TRBV27
TGTGCCAGCAGTTACTCGGAGGGGGTCTACGAGCAGTACTTC	CASSYSEGVYEQYF	NA	TRBJ2-7	14	NA	TRBV6-5
TGTGCCAGCAGCCCGGGACTAGCGGGATCGGATACGCAGTATTTT	CASSPGLAGSDTQYF	TRBD2	TRBJ2-3	15	few	TRBV7-9
TGCGCCAGCAGCTTGTGGGCAGGGTTTTACGAGCAGTACTTC	CASSLWAGFYEQYF	NA	TRBJ2-7	14	few	TRBV5-1
TGTGCCAGCAGCGCCGGGACTAGCGACTACAATGAGCAGTTCTTC	CASSAGTSDYNEQFF	TRBD2	TRBJ2-1	15	NA	TRBV9
TGTGCCAGCAGCTTAAGCCGGGACTCCGATTTGGTCGGGGAGCTGTTTTTT	CASSLSRDSDLVGELFF	NA	TRBJ2-2	17	NA	TRBV7-2
TGCGCCAGCAGCCACTTACAGGAAGGGAACACTGAAGCTTTCTTT	CASSHLQEGNTEAFF	NA	TRBJ1-1	15	few	TRBV4-1
TGTGCCAGCAGCCATACGGGACTAGCGGTCCAAGAGACCCAGTACTTC	CASSHTGLAVQETQYF	TRBD2	TRBJ2-5	16	NA	TRBV3-1
TGTGCCAGCAGTGTCCAGGGTCGGGTTGAGCAGTTCTTC	CASSVQGRVEQFF	NA	TRBJ2-1	13	many	TRBV13
TGCAGCGTTGGACCCGCAGGGCTCCCCTACGAGCAGTACTTC	CSVGPAGLPYEQYF	NA	TRBJ2-7	14	few	TRBV29-1
TGTGCCAGCTCACCACCGTCAGGGGTTCGTGTTGAGCCCCAGCATTTT	CASSPPSGVRVEPQHF	NA	TRBJ1-5	16	NA	TRBV18
TGTGCCAGCAGTTTATACCCAGGCCCCTACGAGCAGTACTTC	CASSLYPGPYEQYF	NA	TRBJ2-7	14	few	TRBV27
TGCGCCAGCAGCCAAGTTGCAGTAGCGGGAGGGTACAATGAGCAGTTCTTC	CASSQVAVAGGYNEQFF	TRBD2	TRBJ2-1	17	few	TRBV4-3
TGTGCCAGCAGTGAGACTAGCGCCTACGAGCAGTACTTC	CASSETSAYEQYF	TRBD2	TRBJ2-7	13	few	TRBV28
TGTGCCAGCAGTTTAATCAGTAATCAGCCCCAGCATTTT	CASSLISNQPQHF	NA	TRBJ1-5	13	few	TRBV27
TGTGCCAGCAGCCCACCCGGGGCAGACTCCTACAATGAGCAGTTCTTC	CASSPPGADSYNEQFF	NA	TRBJ2-1	16	many	TRBV7-6
TGCGCCAGCAGCCCGGGACAGAACACCGGGGAGCTGTTTTTT	CASSPGQNTGELFF	NA	TRBJ2-2	14	NA	TRBV4-3
NA	CASVYLCASSLGPPAEEAFF	NA	TRBJ1-1	20	NA	TRBV11-2
TGTGCCAGCAGTGGGAGTGCTTTTGAATCGTGGGCCAAAAACATTCAGTACTTC	CASSGSAFESWAKNIQYF	NA	TRBJ2-4	18	few	TRBV2
TGTGCCAGCAGTTCCTTAGTTAGCTCAGGACAGCAGCAAGAGACCCAGTACTTC	CASSSLVSSGQQQETQYF	NA	TRBJ2-5	18	NA	TRBV6-5
TGTGCCAGCAGCCAGCAGGGGCTCTCCTACGAGCAGTACTTC	CASSQQGLSYEQYF	NA	TRBJ2-7	14	NA	TRBV7-8
TGTGCCAGCAGTCCCGCCCTCTACGAGCAGTACTTC	CASSPALYEQYF	NA	TRBJ2-7	12	NA	TRBV12-3/TRBV12-4
TGTGCCAGCAGCTTGGACAACTACGAGCAGTACTTC	CASSLDNYEQYF	NA	TRBJ2-7	12	NA	TRBV5-5
TGTGCCAGCAGCCACCTTCTAGCGGGAGTATCCGGGGAGCTGTTTTTT	CASSHLLAGVSGELFF	TRBD2	TRBJ2-2	16	NA	TRBV3-1
TGTGCCAGCAGACCACAGGTTGGCTCCTACAATGAGCAGTTCTTC	CASRPQVGSYNEQFF	NA	TRBJ2-1	15	NA	TRBV28
TGTGCCAGCAGCGTAGGGCAGTCCTACGAGCAGTACTTC	CASSVGQSYEQYF	NA	TRBJ2-7	13	few	TRBV9
TGTGCCAGCAGCCTTAGGACAGGGGATATCCCAGATACGCAGTATTTT	CASSLRTGDIPDTQYF	TRBD1	TRBJ2-3	16	NA	TRBV7-8
TGCGCCAGCAGACGACAGGGGCCGTTTGAGGTCCTCCACTTT	CASRRQGPFEVLHF	TRBD1	TRBJ1-6	14	few	TRBV4-1
TGTGCCAGCAGCTTAGTCGACCAAAGCAATGAGCAGTTCTTC	CASSLVDQSNEQFF	NA	TRBJ2-1	14	many	TRBV13
TGTGCCAGCACCCCCCCCGGGCGGGAGGTCTTCCGCGAGCAGTTCTTC	CASTPPGREVFREQFF	TRBD2	TRBJ2-1	16	NA	TRBV6-2/TRBV6-3
TGTGCCTGGAGTGTAGTTATTGACACTGAAGCTTTCTTT	CAWSVVIDTEAFF	NA	TRBJ1-1	13	NA	TRBV30
TGTGCCACCAGCAGAGAGGGACAGGCTAACGAAAAACTGTTTTTT	CATSREGQANEKLFF	TRBD1	TRBJ1-4	15	few	TRBV15
TGTGCCAGCAGCGCCCTGCGAGGGACAGGGTACTACGAGCAGTACTTC	CASSALRGTGYYEQYF	TRBD1	TRBJ2-7	16	many	TRBV11-2
TGCGCCAGCAGGATAGTGACGAGCAGCACAGATACGCAGTATTTT	CASRIVTSSTDTQYF	NA	TRBJ2-3	15	NA	TRBV10-2
TGTGCCAGCAGCCGTATCGCGATGACCTACAATGAGCAGTTCTTC	CASSRIAMTYNEQFF	NA	TRBJ2-1	15	few	TRBV6-2/TRBV6-3
TGCAGTGCCAAAGAACTAGCTCAGAGCTCCTACGAGCAGTACTTC	CSAKELAQSSYEQYF	NA	TRBJ2-7	15	few	TRBV20-1
TGTGCCAGCACAGAACAGGGGAGTATACATAGCAATCAGCCCCAGCATTTT	CASTEQGSIHSNQPQHF	TRBD1	TRBJ1-5	17	NA	TRBV28
TGTGCCAGCAGCGTAGGACTAGGGGAGCAGTACTTC	CASSVGLGEQYF	NA	TRBJ2-7	12	NA	TRBV9
TGTGCCAGCAGCCAAGGCAGGGGAGGGCTAGCGGCCGCCTACAATGAGCAGTTCTTC	CASSQGRGGLAAAYNEQFF	NA	TRBJ2-1	19	NA	TRBV14
TGCGCCAGCAGCTTGGCCAATAGGGCTAATGAGCAGTTCTTC	CASSLANRANEQFF	NA	TRBJ2-1	14	NA	TRBV5-1
TGTGCCAGTGAGTTCGGGGAGCTGTTTTTT	CASEFGELFF	NA	TRBJ2-2	10	few	TRBV19